Below, 8 T cell receptor beta chains from the same sample are listed, as sequenced in a study of cytomegalovirus exposure and HLA in healthy donors. PCR employed 60 Vbeta and 13 Jbeta primers. Measured with immunoSEQ multiplex PCR; TCRdb has only the in-frame clones, and not every one. The sample includes about 200,000 clones, about 88% of them seen just once. The sample comprised PBMCs. Every receptor here comes from a woman between 25 and 40 years old in good health and CMV-seronegative.

The gene calls are TRBV6-5 and TRBJ1-4; D may be TRBD1 (6 bases). The germline V and J ends were trimmed by 8 bases and 7 bases, with 20 bases remaining between them. Germline CDR1 reads MNHEY; CDR2 reads SVGAGI. This CDR3 region has 15 residues. The CDR3 spells CASGLMRGGFEKLFF. DNA of the CDR3: TGTGCCAGCGGCCTCATGAGGGGGGGCTTTGAAAAACTGTTTTTT.

This clone has only a few counts. The chain employs TRBV7-9 and TRBJ2-2, with a weak D call TRBD2 (5 bases). The V end was cut by 5 bases, the J end by 4 bases, with 17 bases between. The V gene's germline CDR1 is SEHNR and CDR2 FQNEAQ (reference sequence). This CDR3 contains 16 residues. CDR3 sequence reads: CASSPILGGGTGELFF. CDR3 coding DNA: TGTGCCAGCAGCCCCATTCTAGGAGGTGGCACCGGGGAGCTGTTTTTT.

The chain links TRBV2 to TRBJ2-7, with 7 bases fitting TRBD1. Germline CDR1 and CDR2: SNHLY and FYNNEI. CDR3 length: 15 residues. Trimming cost V 8 bases and J 7 bases; bases outside gene matches: 17. CDR3 nucleotide sequence: TGTGCCAGCGGAGTGGGTATAGACAGGGCTGGAGAGCAGTACTTC. Its protein is CASGVGIDRAGEQYF.

V usage is TRBV28 and J usage is TRBJ2-3; 8 positions agree with TRBD1. The CDR3 runs to 18 residues. Germline V gene data show CDR1 as MDHEN and CDR2 as SYDVKM. The trim removed 4 bases at V and 0 bases at J, leaving 12 bases unmatched. This CDR3 reads CASSSFFDRGSSTDTQYF. CDR3 DNA sequence: TGTGCCAGCAGTTCATTTTTCGACAGGGGATCTAGCACAGATACGCAGTATTTT.

On this clone itself: The conserved final phenylalanine or tryptophan is absent from the CDR3, which likely points to a read error. The chain carries TRBV6-1 and TRBJ2-2; tentatively, D is TRBD2 (7 bases). Trimming shortened V by 8 bases and J by 0 bases, and 13 bases separated the two germline ends. CDR3 length equals 15 residues. Germline V lookup: CDR1 MNHNS, CDR2 SASEGT. In DNA form, the CDR3 reads TGTGCCAGCCCGAGGGGGGGAGCGAACACCGGGGAGCTGTTTTCT. This gives the protein CASPRGGANTGELFS.

The chain couples TRBV5-1 to TRBJ1-6; D is uncertain. Deletions cut 5 bases from V and 7 bases from J, with 13 bases between. The CDR3 consists of 14 residues. Germline loops: CDR1 SGHRS, CDR2 YFSETQ. In nucleotides, the CDR3 is TGCGCCAGCAGAGAGACGGGGTCCAATTCACCCCTCCACTTT. Protein: CASRETGSNSPLHF. Complete variable domain (other parts from reference TRBV5-1 and TRBJ1-6): KAGVTQTPRYLIKTRGQQVTLSCSPISGHRSVSWYQQTPGQGLQFLFEYFSETQRNKGNFPGRFSGRQFSNSRSEMNVSTLELGDSALYLCASRETGSNSPLHFGNGTRLTVT.

The chain recombines TRBV28 with TRBJ2-7; D is unclear. From germline, CDR1 is MDHEN and CDR2 SYDVKM. V was clipped by 10 bases and J by 5 bases, with 18 bases between them. CDR3 length: 13 residues. CDR3 in amino acids: CATQRRISHEQYF. CDR3 in DNA: TGTGCCACCCAGCGACGGATTTCCCACGAGCAGTACTTC.

The chain links TRBV4-1 to TRBJ2-5; TRBD2 aligns across 15 bases. The V gene end was trimmed by 0 bases and the J gene end by 2 bases; junction bases not matched to a gene: 4. CDR1 is MGHRA, CDR2 YSYEKL, per germline. CDR3 length: 18 residues. The CDR3 is CASSQDGLAGGRQETQYF. For the CDR3, the DNA is TGCGCCAGCAGCCAAGACGGACTAGCGGGAGGGCGGCAAGAGACCCAGTACTTC.